Listed below are T cell receptor beta chains from one sample, sequenced in a study of T cell repertoires in cytomegalovirus infection. TCRdb called the reads again in MiXCR, with one record for every CDR3 protein. This table has over 150,000 distinct CDR3 sequences, about a sixth appearing once. Sequencing used CD8+ T cells from PBMCs. The receptors were gathered from a human donor in good health (CMV status not recorded). Some clones in this sample may be carry-over from other donors' samples. Each CDR3 is given with its conserved first and last residue. D genes are given only for firm matches. Clone size is given for some rows only: seen once, a few or many times, or a class if the clone is expanded.

j_call	d_call	v_call	clone_size	cdr3_aa	cdr3_nt
TRBJ2-1	-	TRBV6-2/TRBV6-3	-	CATGDTNEQFF	TGTGCCACCGGGGACACAAATGAGCAGTTCTTC
TRBJ1-4	TRBD1	TRBV6-2/TRBV6-3	-	CASSPLTGANEKLFF	TGTGCCAGCAGTCCTTTGACAGGGGCTAATGAAAAACTGTTTTTT
TRBJ1-1	-	TRBV12-3/TRBV12-4	-	CASSFGGRTEAFF	TGTGCCAGCAGTTTTGGGGGGCGGACTGAAGCTTTCTTT
TRBJ2-5	-	TRBV12-3/TRBV12-4	-	CASSLRGLQETQYF	TGTGCCAGCAGTTTACGGGGCCTCCAAGAGACCCAGTACTTC
TRBJ2-3	-	TRBV6-8	-	CASSREQGDTQYF	TGTGCCAGCTCACGGGAACAGGGAGATACGCAGTATTTT
TRBJ1-1	-	TRBV27	many	CASSLSDVTEAFF	TGTGCCAGCAGTTTATCAGATGTCACTGAAGCTTTCTTT
TRBJ1-1	-	TRBV28	few	CASRTPWGERNTEAFF	TGTGCCAGCAGGACCCCCTGGGGAGAAAGGAACACTGAAGCTTTCTTT
TRBJ2-5	-	TRBV9	-	CASSVEGGGDQETQYF	TGTGCCAGCAGCGTAGAGGGAGGGGGCGACCAAGAGACCCAGTACTTC
TRBJ1-3	-	TRBV7-2	many	CASSLSWAATPLSGNTIYF	TGTGCCAGCAGCTTATCGTGGGCAGCAACTCCCCTCTCTGGAAACACCATATATTTT
TRBJ1-4	-	TRBV7-6	-	CASSFGPGTNEKLFF	TGTGCCAGCAGCTTTGGGCCAGGAACTAATGAAAAACTGTTTTTT